The following is a TCR beta chain sequence with its context. What it binds is not known. The entry originates in a study of long-term antiretroviral therapy in people with HIV. The study, taken as a whole, reports: Documentation of ART adherence, viral resistance or therapy changes was absent. Diversity measured after ART increased yet remained under transplant donor controls.

Survey-level resolution applied to immunoSEQ assay v3.0. Sequencing was intended to reach roughly 40,000-55,000 T-cell genomes per sample. Produced via immunoSEQ multiplex PCR; TCRdb's table is partial and in-frame only. The table lists some 11,000 clones, over 80% of them singletons. Cryopreserved PBMC samples of about 0.9-10 million cells were used for DNA extraction. The CDR3 is 17 residues long. The germline CDR1 and CDR2 sequences are WSHSY and SAAADI. The ends were cut back, 6 bases at V and 0 bases at J, with 15 bases in the middle. The TCR comes from a middle-aged man with HIV. Here the sequenced sample was unsorted PBMCs, taken 3.4 years after starting antiretroviral therapy. This chain joins TRBV10-2 and TRBJ2-6, with no clear D. The CDR3 nucleotides read TGCGCCAGCAGGCCCAGCCCTCTTCGCTCTGGGGCCAACGTCCTGACTTTC. It translates to CASRPSPLRSGANVLTF.